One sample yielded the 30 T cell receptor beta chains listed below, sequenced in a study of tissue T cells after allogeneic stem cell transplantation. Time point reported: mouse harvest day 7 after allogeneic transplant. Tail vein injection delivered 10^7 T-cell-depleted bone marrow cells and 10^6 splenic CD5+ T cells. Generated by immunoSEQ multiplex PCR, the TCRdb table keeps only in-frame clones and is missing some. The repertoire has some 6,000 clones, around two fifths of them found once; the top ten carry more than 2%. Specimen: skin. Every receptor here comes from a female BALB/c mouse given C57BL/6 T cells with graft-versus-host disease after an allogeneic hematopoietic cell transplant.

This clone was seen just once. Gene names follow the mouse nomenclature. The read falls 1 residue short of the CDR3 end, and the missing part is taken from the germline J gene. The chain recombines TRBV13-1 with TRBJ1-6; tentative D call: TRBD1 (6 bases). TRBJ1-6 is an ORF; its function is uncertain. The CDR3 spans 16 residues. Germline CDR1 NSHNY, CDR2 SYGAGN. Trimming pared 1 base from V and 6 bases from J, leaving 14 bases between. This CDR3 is CASSDYTGRGNSPLYF. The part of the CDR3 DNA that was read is TGTGCCAGCAGTGATTACACAGGGAGAGGTAATTCGCCCCTCTAC.

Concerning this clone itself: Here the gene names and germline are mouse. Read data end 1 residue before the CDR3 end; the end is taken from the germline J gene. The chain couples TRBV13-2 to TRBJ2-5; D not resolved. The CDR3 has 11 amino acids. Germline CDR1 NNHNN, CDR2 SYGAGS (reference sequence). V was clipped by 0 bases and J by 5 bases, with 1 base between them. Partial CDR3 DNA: TGTGCCAGCGGTGATGGAGACACCCAGTAC. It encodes CASGDGDTQY. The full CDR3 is CASGDGDTQYF.

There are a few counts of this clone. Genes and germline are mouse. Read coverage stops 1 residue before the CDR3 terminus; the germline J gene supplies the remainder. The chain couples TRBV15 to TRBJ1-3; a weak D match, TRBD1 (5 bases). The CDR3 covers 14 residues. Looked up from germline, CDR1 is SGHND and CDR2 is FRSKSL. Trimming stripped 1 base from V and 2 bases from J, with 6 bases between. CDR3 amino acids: CASSLGGTGNTLYF. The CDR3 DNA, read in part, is TGTGCCAGCAGTTTAGGGGGGACTGGAAATACGCTCTAT.

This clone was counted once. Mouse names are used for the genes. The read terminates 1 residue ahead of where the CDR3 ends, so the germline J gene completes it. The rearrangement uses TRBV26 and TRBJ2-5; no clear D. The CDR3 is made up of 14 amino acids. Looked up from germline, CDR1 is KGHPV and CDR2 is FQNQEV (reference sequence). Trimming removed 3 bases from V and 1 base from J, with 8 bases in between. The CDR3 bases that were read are TGTGCCAGCAGTCTTAGGGCATACCAAGACACCCAGTAC. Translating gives CASSLRAYQDTQY. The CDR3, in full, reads CASSLRAYQDTQYF.

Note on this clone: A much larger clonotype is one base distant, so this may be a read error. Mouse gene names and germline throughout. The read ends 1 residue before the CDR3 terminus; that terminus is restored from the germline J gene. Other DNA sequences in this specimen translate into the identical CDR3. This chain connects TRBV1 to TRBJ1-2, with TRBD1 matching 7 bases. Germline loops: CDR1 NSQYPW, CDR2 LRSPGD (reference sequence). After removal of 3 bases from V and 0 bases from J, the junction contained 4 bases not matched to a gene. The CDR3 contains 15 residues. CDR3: CTCSARDRANSDYTF. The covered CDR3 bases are TGCACCTGCAGTGCCCGGGACAGAGCAAACTCCGACTACACC.

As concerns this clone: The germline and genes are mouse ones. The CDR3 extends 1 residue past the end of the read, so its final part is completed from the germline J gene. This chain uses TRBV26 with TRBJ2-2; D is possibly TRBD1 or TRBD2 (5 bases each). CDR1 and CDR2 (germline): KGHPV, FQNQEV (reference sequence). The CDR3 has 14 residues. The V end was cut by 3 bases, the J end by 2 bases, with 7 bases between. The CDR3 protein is CASSLGANTGQLYF. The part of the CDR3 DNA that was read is TGTGCCAGCAGTCTTGGGGCGAACACCGGGCAGCTCTAC.

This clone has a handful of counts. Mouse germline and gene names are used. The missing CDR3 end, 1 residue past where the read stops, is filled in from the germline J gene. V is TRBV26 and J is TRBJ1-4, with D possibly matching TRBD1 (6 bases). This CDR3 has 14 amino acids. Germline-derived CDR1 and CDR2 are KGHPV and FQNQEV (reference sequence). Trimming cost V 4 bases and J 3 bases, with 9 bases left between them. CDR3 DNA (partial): TGTGCCAGCAGTCCCGGGACAACCAACGAAAGATTATTT. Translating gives CASSPGTTNERLF. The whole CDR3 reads CASSPGTTNERLFF.

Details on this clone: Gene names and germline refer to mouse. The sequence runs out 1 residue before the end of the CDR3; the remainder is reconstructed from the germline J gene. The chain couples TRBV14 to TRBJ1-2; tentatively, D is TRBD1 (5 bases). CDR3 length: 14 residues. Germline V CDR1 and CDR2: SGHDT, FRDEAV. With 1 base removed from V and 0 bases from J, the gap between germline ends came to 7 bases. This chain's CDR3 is CASSFGGANSDYTF. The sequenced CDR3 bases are TGTGCCAGCAGTTTCGGGGGGGCAAACTCCGACTACACC.

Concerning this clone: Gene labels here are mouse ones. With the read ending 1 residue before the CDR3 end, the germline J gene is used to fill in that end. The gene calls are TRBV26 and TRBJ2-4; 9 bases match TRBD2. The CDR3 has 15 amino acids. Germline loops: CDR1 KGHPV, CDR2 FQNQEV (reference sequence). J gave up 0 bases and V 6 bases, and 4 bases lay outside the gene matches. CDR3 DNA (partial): TGTGCCAGCAGGGACTGGGGAAGAAGTCAAAACACCTTGTAC. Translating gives CASRDWGRSQNTLY. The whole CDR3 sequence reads CASRDWGRSQNTLYF.

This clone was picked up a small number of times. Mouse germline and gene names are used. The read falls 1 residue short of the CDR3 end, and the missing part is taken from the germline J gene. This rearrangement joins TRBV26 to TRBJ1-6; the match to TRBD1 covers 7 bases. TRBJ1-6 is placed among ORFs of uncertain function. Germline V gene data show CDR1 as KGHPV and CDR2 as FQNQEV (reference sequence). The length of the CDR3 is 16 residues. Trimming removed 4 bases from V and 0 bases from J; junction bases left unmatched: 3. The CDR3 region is CASSPGQDSYNSPLYF. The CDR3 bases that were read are TGTGCCAGCAGTCCCGGACAGGATTCCTATAATTCGCCCCTCTAC.

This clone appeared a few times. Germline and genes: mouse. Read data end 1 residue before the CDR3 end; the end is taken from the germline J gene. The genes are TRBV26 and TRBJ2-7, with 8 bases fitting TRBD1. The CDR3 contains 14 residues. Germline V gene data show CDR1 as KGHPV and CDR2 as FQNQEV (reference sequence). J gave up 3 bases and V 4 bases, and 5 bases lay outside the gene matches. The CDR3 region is CASSPPGQVYEQYF. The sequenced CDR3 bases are TGTGCCAGCAGTCCGCCGGGACAGGTCTATGAACAGTAC. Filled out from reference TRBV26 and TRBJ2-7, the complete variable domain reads NSKVIQTPRYLVKGQGQKAKMRCIPEKGHPVVFWYQQNKNNEFKFLINFQNQEVLQQIDMTEKRFSAECPSNSPCSLEIQSSEAGDSALYLCASSPPGQVYEQYFGPGTRLTVL.

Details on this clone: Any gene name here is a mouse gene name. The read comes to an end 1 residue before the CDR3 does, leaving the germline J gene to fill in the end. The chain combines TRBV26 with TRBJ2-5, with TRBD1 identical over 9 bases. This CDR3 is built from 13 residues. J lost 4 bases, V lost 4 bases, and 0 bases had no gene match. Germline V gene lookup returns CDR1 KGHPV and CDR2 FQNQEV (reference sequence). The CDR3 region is CASSRTGEDTQYF. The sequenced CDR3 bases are TGTGCCAGCAGTCGGACAGGGGAAGACACCCAGTAC.

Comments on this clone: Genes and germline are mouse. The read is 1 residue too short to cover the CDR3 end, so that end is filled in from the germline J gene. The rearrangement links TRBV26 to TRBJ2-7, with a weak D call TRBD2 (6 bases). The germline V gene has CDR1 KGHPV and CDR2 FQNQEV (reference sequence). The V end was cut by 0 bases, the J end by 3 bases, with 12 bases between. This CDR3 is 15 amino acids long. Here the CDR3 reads CASSLSTAGVYEQYF. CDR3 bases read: TGTGCCAGCAGTCTGTCGACGGCTGGGGTCTATGAACAGTAC. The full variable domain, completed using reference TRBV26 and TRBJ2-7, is NSKVIQTPRYLVKGQGQKAKMRCIPEKGHPVVFWYQQNKNNEFKFLINFQNQEVLQQIDMTEKRFSAECPSNSPCSLEIQSSEAGDSALYLCASSLSTAGVYEQYFGPGTRLTVL.

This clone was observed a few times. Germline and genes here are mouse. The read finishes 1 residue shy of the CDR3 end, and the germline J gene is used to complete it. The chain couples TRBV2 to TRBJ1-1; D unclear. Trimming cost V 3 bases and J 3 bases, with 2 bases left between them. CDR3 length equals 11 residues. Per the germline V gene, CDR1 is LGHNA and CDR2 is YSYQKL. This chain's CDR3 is CASSHDTEVFF. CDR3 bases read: TGTGCCAGCAGCCATGACACAGAAGTCTTC.

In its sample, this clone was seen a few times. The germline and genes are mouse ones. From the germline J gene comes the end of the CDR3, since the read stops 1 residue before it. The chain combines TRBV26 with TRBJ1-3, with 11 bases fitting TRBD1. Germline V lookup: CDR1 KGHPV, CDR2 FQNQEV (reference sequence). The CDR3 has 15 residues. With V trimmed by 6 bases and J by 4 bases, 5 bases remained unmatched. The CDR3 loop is CASSPGTGGGNTLYF. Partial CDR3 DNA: TGTGCCAGCAGCCCCGGGACAGGGGGAGGAAATACGCTCTAT.

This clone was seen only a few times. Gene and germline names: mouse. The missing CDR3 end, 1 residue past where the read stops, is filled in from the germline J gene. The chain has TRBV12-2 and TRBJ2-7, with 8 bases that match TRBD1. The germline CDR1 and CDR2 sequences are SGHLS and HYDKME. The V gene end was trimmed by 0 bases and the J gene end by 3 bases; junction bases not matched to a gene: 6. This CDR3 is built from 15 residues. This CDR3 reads CASSLVNTGGYEQYF. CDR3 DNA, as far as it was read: TGTGCCAGCTCTCTCGTCAATACAGGGGGCTATGAACAGTAC.

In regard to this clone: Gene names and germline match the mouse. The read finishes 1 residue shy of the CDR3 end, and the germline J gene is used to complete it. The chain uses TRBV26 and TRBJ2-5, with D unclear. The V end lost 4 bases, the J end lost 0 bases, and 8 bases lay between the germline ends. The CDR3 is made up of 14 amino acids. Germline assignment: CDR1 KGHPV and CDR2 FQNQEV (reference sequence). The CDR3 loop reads CASSPSINQDTQYF. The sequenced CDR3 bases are TGTGCCAGCAGTCCTTCAATTAACCAAGACACCCAGTAC.

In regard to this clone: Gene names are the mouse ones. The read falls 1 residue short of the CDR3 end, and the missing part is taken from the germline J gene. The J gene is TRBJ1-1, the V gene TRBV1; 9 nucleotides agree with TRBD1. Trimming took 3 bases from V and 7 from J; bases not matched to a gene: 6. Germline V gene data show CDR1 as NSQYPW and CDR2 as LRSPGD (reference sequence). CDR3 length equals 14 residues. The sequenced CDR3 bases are TGCACCTGCAGTGCGCGGGACAGGGCGGGAGAAGTCTTC. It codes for CTCSARDRAGEVF. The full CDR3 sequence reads CTCSARDRAGEVFF. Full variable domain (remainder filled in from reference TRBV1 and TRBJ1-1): VTLLEQNPRWRLVPRGQAVNLRCILKNSQYPWMSWYQQDLQKQLQWLFTLRSPGDKEVKSLPGADYLATRVTDTELRLQVANMSQGRTLYCTCSARDRAGEVFFGKGTRLTVV.

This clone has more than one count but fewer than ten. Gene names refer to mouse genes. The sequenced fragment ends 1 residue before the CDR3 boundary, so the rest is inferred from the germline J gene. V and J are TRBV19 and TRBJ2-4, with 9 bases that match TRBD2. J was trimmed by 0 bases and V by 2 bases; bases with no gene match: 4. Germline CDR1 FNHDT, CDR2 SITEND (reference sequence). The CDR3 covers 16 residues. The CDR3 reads CASSIHWGASQNTLYF. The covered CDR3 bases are TGTGCCAGCAGTATTCACTGGGGGGCCAGTCAAAACACCTTGTAC.

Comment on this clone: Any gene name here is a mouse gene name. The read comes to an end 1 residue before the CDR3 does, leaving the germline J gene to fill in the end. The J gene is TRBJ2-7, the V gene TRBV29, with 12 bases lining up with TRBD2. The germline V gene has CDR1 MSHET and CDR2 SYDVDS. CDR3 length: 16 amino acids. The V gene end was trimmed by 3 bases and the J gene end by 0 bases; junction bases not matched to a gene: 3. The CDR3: CASSLGTGGFSYEQYF. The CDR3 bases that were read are TGTGCTAGCAGTTTGGGGACTGGGGGGTTCTCCTATGAACAGTAC.

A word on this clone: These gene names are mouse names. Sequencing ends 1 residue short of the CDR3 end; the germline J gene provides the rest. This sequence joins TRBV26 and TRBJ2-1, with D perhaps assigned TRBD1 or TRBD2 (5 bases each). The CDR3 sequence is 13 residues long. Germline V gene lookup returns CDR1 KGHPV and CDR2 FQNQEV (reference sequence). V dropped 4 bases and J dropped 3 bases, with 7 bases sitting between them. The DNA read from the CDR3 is TGTGCCAGCAGTCCCGGGGGCTATGCTGAGCAGTTC. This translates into CASSPGGYAEQF. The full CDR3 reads CASSPGGYAEQFF.

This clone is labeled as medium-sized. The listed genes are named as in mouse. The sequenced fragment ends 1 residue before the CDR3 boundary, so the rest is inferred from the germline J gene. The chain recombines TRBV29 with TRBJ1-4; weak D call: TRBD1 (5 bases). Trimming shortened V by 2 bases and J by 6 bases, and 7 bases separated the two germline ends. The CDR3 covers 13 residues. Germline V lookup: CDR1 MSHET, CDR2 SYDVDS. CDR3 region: CASSLGGDERLFF. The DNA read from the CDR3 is TGTGCTAGCAGTTTAGGGGGGGACGAAAGATTATTT.

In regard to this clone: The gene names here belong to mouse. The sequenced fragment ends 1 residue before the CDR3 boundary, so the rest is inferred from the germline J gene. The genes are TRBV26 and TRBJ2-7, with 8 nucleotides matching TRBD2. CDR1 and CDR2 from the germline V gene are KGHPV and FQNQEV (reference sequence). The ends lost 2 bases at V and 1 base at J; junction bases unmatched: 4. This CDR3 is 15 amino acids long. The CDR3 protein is CASSLLGGPSYEQYF. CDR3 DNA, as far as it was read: TGTGCCAGCAGTCTGCTGGGGGGCCCTTCCTATGAACAGTAC.

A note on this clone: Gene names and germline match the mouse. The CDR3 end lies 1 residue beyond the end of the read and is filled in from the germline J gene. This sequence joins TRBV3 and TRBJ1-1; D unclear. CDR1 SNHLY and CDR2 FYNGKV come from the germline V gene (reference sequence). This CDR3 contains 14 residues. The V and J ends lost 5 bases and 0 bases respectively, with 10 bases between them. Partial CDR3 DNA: TGTGCCAGCAGCGCCACAATCGCAAACACAGAAGTCTTC. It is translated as CASSATIANTEVF. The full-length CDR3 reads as CASSATIANTEVFF.

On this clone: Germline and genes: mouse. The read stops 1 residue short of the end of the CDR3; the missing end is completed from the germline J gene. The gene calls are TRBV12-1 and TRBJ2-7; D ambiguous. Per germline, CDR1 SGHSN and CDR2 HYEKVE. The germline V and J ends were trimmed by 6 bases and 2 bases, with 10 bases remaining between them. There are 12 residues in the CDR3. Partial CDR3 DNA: TGTGCCAGCAGCTTAGGCACCTATGAACAGTAC. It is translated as CASSLGTYEQY. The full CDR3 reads CASSLGTYEQYF.

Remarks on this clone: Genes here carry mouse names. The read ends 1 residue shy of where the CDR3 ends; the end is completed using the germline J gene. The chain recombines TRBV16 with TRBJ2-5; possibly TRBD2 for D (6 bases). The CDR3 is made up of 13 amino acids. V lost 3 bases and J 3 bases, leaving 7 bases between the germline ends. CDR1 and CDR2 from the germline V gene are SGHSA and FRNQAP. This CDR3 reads CASSFTGQDTQYF. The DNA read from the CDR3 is TGTGCAAGCAGCTTCACTGGGCAAGACACCCAGTAC.

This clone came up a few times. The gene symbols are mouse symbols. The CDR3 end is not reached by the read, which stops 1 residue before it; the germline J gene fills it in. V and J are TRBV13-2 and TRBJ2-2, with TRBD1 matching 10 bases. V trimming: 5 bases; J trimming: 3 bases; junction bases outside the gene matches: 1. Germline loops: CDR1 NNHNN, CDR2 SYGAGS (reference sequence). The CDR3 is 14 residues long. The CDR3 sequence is CASGGQGDTGQLYF. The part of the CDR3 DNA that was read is TGTGCCAGCGGAGGACAGGGGGACACCGGGCAGCTCTAC.

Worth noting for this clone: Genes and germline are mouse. The CDR3 sequence is CASSVDWGGAETLYF. CDR3 bases read: TGTGCCAGCAGTGTAGACTGGGGCGGTGCAGAAACGCTGTAT. The chain links TRBV13-1 to TRBJ2-3; TRBD2 agrees at 8 bases. Coverage ceases 1 residue before the CDR3 finishes, and the germline J gene fills in the end. The CDR3 is 15 residues long. The J segment lost 1 base and the V segment lost 3 bases, leaving 4 bases of the junction unmatched. Per germline, CDR1 NSHNY and CDR2 SYGAGN.

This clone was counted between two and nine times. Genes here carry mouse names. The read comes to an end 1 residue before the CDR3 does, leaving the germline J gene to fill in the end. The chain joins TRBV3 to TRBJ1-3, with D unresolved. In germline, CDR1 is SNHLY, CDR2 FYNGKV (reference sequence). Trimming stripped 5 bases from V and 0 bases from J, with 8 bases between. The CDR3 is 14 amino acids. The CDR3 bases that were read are TGTGCCAGCAGCGAGACATCTTCTGGAAATACGCTCTAT. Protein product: CASSETSSGNTLY. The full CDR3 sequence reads CASSETSSGNTLYF.

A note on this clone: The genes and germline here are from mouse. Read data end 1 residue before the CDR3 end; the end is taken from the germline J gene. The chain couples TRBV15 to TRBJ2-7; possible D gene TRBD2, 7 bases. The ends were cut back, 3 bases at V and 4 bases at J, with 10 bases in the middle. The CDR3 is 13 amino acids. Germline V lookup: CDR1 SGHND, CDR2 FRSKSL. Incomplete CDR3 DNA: TGTGCCAGCAGTTTCCTGGGGGCATATGAACAGTAC. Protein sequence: CASSFLGAYEQY. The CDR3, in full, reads CASSFLGAYEQYF.